This T cell receptor (beta chain) was captured by sequencing in a study of T cell repertoires in cytomegalovirus infection (dated by TCRdb to between 2018 and 2020). In the study overall: Peptide stimulations targeted recently identified HLA-C-restricted CMV epitopes, whose presentation resists viral immunomodulation, together with well-studied HLA-B-restricted epitopes. The HLA type of each donor mattered for the analysis, because public TCR beta signatures pointed to carriage of CMV infection along with the matching HLA type.

TCRdb records Illumina HiSeq 1500 as the sequencer. Starting from the raw public reads, TCRdb applied fastp trimming at Q25, assembled clones with MiXCR and retained in-frame beta chains. Records with the same CDR3 protein are collapsed into one entry carrying the most frequent genes and DNA. The sample table records hundreds of thousands of distinct CDR3 sequences; about 39% of these occur just once. The ten largest clonotypes hold roughly two fifths of the sample. Taken from cysteine to phenylalanine, the CDR3 has 14 residues. Left in the record is the CDR3 DNA by itself, 42 bases read in frame from the first base. Via the germline V gene, CDR1 is MGHDK and CDR2 SYGVNS. V loses 1 base of germline sequence and J loses 5 bases, and the interval between the two ends is 9 bases. Study-wide findings and limitations: In both this cohort and an independent roughly 400-donor cohort, the cumulative frequency of public TCR beta family members distinguished carriers of CMV infection plus the relevant HLA type. The ex vivo response was dominated by HLA-C-restricted CMV-specific TCR beta clonotypes, and the single most frequent clonotype in two of eight donors was supplied by these HLA-C-restricted clonotypes.

With regard to this clonotype: It lacks a known antigen. Per-nucleotide qualities are absent, and no much larger clonotype sits a single base away.

The treatment or condition label, as the study defines it: in vitro stimulation with specific CMV peptide epitopes to enrich CMV-specific T cells. This specimen consisted of cultured PBMCs, obtained from culture after CMV antigen stimulation. Recombination joined TRBV25-1 with TRBJ1-5, with no reliable assignment of the D segment. This TCR derives from a human donor in good health (CMV status not recorded). Some clones in this sample may be carry-over from other donors' samples. The nucleotide sequence reads TGTGCCAGCAGTGAATCGTCTTCGGATCAGCCCCAGCATTTT. Translated, it reads CASSESSSDQPQHF. Joined to the reference TRBV25-1 and TRBJ1-5 proteins, this CDR3 gives the full variable domain: EADIYQTPRYLVIGTGKKITLECSQTMGHDKMYWYQQDPGMELHLIHYSYGVNSTEKGDLSSESTVSRIRTEHFPLTLESARPSHTSQYLCASSESSSDQPQHFGDGTRLSIL.